This is a list of T cell receptor beta chains from one sample in a study of shared clonotypes between healthy human individuals. Method: immunoSEQ multiplex PCR; TCRdb's copy keeps in-frame clones and lacks some. The profile shows approximately 500,000 clones, 81% of them singletons. Specimen: PBMCs. Source of these receptors: a woman in her 40s in good health. Some clones in this sample may be carry-over from other donors' samples. CDR3s leave out the opening cysteine and the closing phenylalanine or tryptophan.

TRBV6-5	TRBJ1-4	ASSYSGTGKGKLF
TRBV2	TRBJ2-4	ASGRGGVAKNIQY
TRBV19	TRBJ1-2	ASSTPGLNAHYT
TRBV5-1	TRBJ1-4	ASSLLPGANEKLF
TRBV28	TRBJ2-1	ASYLAGAYNEQF
TRBV29-1	TRBJ2-1	SAAGGSYNEQF
TRBV28	TRBJ2-7	ASSPRTGVTYEQY
TRBV4-1	TRBJ2-4	ASSQDGRGAKNIQY
TRBV6-5	TRBJ2-1	ASRFTSGSYNEQF
TRBV5-3	TRBJ2-7	ASSLFHSTSEQY
TRBV5-4	TRBJ2-3	ASSPRGARSGGADTQY
TRBV28	TRBJ2-3	ASSSMGLALTDTQY
TRBV7-2	TRBJ2-5	ASRTGRWVQETQY
TRBV27	TRBJ2-1	ASKVGSGTSYNEQF
TRBV18	TRBJ2-2	ASSILRGDGTNTGELF
TRBV5-1	TRBJ2-3	ASSLGVTTDTQY
TRBV2	TRBJ1-3	ASSIEYSGNTIY
TRBV6-1	TRBJ2-7	ASKGPLGSYEQY
TRBV10-2	TRBJ1-1	ASSEFRGLGTEAF
TRBV9	TRBJ2-7	ASSAIPGSAGEQY
TRBV6-1	TRBJ1-2	ASSETTARGYT
TRBV9	TRBJ2-3	ASNPSARADTQY
TRBV2	TRBJ2-3	ASSLQGGSTDTQY
TRBV30	TRBJ2-3	AWSVPHGTDTQY
TRBV14	TRBJ2-5	ASSQVLRGPQY
TRBV6-4	TRBJ2-7	ASSFLRYSPYEQY
TRBV19	TRBJ2-5	ASSIRGSQETQY
TRBV9	TRBJ1-3	ASSVSPIGSSGNTIY
TRBV6-5	TRBJ2-7	ASRPPSGRSHEQY
TRBV7-3	TRBJ2-5	ASSAHPGEETQY
TRBV7-9	TRBJ2-1	ASSLPGELSSYNEQF
TRBV10-2	TRBJ2-7	ASSADRAPEQY
TRBV28	TRBJ1-5	ASSTGSNQPQH
TRBV5-1	TRBJ2-1	ASRLGQGPSYNEQF
TRBV5-1	TRBJ2-7	ASSLGYPYEQY
TRBV28	TRBJ1-2	ASSFLGHRREGYT
TRBV5-1	TRBJ2-7	ASSLQPLSEDEQY
TRBV5-1	TRBJ2-1	ASSLASLAGVPYNEQF
TRBV7-9	TRBJ2-3	ASSLQEVTQY
TRBV7-3	TRBJ2-2	ASSSRPGQELF
TRBV9	TRBJ1-1	ASSPGQGLFDTEAF
TRBV29-1	TRBJ2-7	SVEGVSYEQY
TRBV13	TRBJ1-1	ASSLVRGREAF
TRBV28	TRBJ2-5	ASSQSLAFQETQY